The 5 T cell receptor beta chains in this list originate from one sample, sequenced in a study of CXCR3-negative and CXCR3-positive naive CD8 T cells. With UMI labels, 5' RACE was used to prepare the TRB cDNA libraries. Following a re-call of the 5' RACE reads, TCRdb has one entry per CDR3 protein and lacks DNA. This repertoire includes under 75,000 distinct CDR3 sequences. Sample: naive CXCR3- CD8+ T cells from blood. Subset given: CD45RO-CCR7+CD27+CD95- naive CD8+ T cells lacking CXCR3 (TNR3-). These receptors were taken from a human donor in good health. Some clones in this sample may be carry-over from other donors' samples.

Here the CDR3 reads CATVGGRRNTEAFF. The rearrangement links TRBV25-1 to TRBJ1-1. Per the germline V gene, CDR1 is MGHDK and CDR2 is SYGVNS. This CDR3 region has 14 residues.

The chain recombines TRBV28 with TRBJ2-6. CDR1 and CDR2 from the germline V gene are MDHEN and SYDVKM. This CDR3 is built from 14 residues. CDR3 residues: CASRDPSGANVLTF.

V gene TRBV27 combines with J gene TRBJ2-1; no DNA is available, so the TRBD2 call from TCRdb remains unchecked. Germline lookup yields CDR1 MNHEY and CDR2 SMNVEV (reference sequence). CDR3 length: 16 amino acids. CDR3 sequence reads: CASSFPLAGGSGEQFF.

The chain employs TRBV6-2 or TRBV6-3 and TRBJ1-1; TCRdb gives TRBD1 as the D gene, but with no DNA this cannot be confirmed. Germline lookup yields CDR1 MNHEY and CDR2 SVGEGT. The CDR3 contains 15 residues. CDR3 residues: CASTYRLEGATEAFF.

This rearrangement joins TRBV4-3 to TRBJ2-3; checking the TCRdb D call of TRBD1 is not possible without DNA. This CDR3 spans 15 amino acids. Per the germline V gene, CDR1 is LGHNA and CDR2 is YSLEER. Here the CDR3 reads CASSPTSGAGRTQYF.